This T cell receptor (beta chain) is from a study of cytomegalovirus exposure and HLA in healthy donors. Whole-study findings and limits: Some public TCRs appeared in many individuals, while most sequences were rare. As was reported, the classifier diagnosed cytomegalovirus status with high specificity and sensitivity. Later, an analysis found that TCR clusters from the first cohort tended to co-occur in the roughly 120 validation repertoires. Cytomegalovirus-associated status was assigned to approximately 160 TCR beta chains.

The V segment lost 3 bases and the J segment 3 bases; nucleotides outside the gene matches: 6. Looked up from germline, CDR1 is SGHRS and CDR2 is YFSETQ. The CDR3 runs 15 residues. Remarks on this clone: No antigen is known for it.

Here immunoSEQ multiplex PCR was the method, and the copy in TCRdb shows in-frame clones only, minus some. The sample lists under 150,000 clones, about 88% seen once, with roughly 9.4% in the top ten. The sample was PBMCs. The chain employs TRBV5-1 and TRBJ2-7, with 10 bases fitting TRBD1. This receptor was obtained from a young man in good health and CMV-seropositive. CDR3 in amino acids: CASSSTGTGVYEQYF. The CDR3 DNA sequence: TGCGCCAGCAGCTCGACCGGGACAGGGGTCTACGAGCAGTACTTC.